This T cell receptor beta chain was identified in a study of OX40 agonist ivuxolimab in advanced cancers. Study results and caveats: Clonal expansion by week 6 occurred in CD4+ and CD8+ blood T cells (at 0.1 to 3.0 mg/kg).

Blood draws occurred at baseline, cycle 4 day 1, and cycle 7 day 1. Measured with immunoSEQ multiplex PCR; TCRdb has only the in-frame clones, and not every one. The sample gives roughly 49,000 clones, 65% to 90% of which show up once; about 5.8% is in the top ten. The length of the CDR3 is 14 residues. Germline CDR1 reads SGDLS; CDR2 reads YYNGEE. V lost 0 bases to trimming and J lost 4 bases, with 10 bases between them. About this clone itself: Its specificity is unknown.

This TCR was sampled from an adult with an advanced solid tumor such as melanoma, head and neck, liver or kidney cancer. The material was CD4+ or CD8+ T cells sorted from blood, obtained in a trial of the OX40 agonist ivuxolimab. This sequence joins TRBV9 and TRBJ1-1; weak D call: TRBD1 (5 bases). The CDR3 reads CASSVVGGSTEAFF. The CDR3 bases are TGTGCCAGCAGCGTAGTGGGGGGGAGCACTGAAGCTTTCTTT.